This T cell receptor beta chain was recorded in a study of blood T cell repertoires in COVID-19. Study context: The United States, Italy and Spain were the sources of the acute and convalescent COVID-19 samples. Sources were T cells, B-cell-depleted T cells, or PBMCs; the material itself was cDNA or gDNA.

The CDR3 runs 17 residues. V gave up 1 base and J gave up 7 bases; unmatched junction bases: 7. The V gene's germline CDR1 is KGHDR and CDR2 SFDVKD. Authors' data handling: For nucleated cells, counts were estimated from reference gene primer amplification. Sequenced by immunoSEQ multiplex PCR; TCRdb stores in-frame clones only, minus some. D and trimming were read from the DNA, whereas the V and J calls and clone size are those reported in that table. The repertoire consists of around 63,000 clones, with approximately 80% occurring once and the leading ten covering around 5.1%. The specimen sequenced was peripheral blood. This chain joins TRBV24-1 and TRBJ2-1; TRBD2 matches at 12 bases. The clonotype originates from a woman between 65 and 79 years old with acute or convalescent COVID-19. The CDR3 here is CATSDFHTSGGWNEQFF. DNA for the CDR3: TGTGCCACCAGTGATTTTCATACTAGCGGGGGGTGGAATGAGCAGTTCTTC.